A selection of T cell receptor beta chains follows, all from one sample in a study of shared clonotypes between healthy human individuals. Assay used: immunoSEQ multiplex PCR; TCRdb lists only in-frame clones, some missing. There are about 1.1 million clones in the sample; about four fifths occur only once, and roughly 0.57% lies in the top ten. Material for sequencing was memory CD4+ T cells from PBMCs. These receptors originate from a man aged 18 to 30 in good health. Some clones in this sample may be carry-over from other donors' samples. The CDR3 runs from the conserved cysteine through the conserved F or W. The D gene is left open where the match is weak. Not all rows give a size; the values are once, few, many and, for expanded clones, a class.

>TRBD2|TRBJ2-1|NA|TRBV28
CASNSASGYNEQFF
TGTGCCAGCAACTCCGCTAGCGGCTACAATGAGCAGTTCTTC
>NA|TRBJ2-7|NA|TRBV6-1
CASSPRAGEDEQYF
TGTGCCAGCAGCCCGCGGGCGGGTGAGGACGAGCAGTACTTC
>NA|TRBJ2-1|NA|TRBV6-1
CASSARRGDEQFF
TGTGCCAGCAGTGCCCGCAGGGGCGATGAGCAGTTCTTC
>NA|TRBJ2-1|NA|TRBV5-1
CASSLAPENYEQFF
TGCGCCAGCAGCTTGGCTCCCGAAAACTATGAGCAGTTCTTC
>NA|TRBJ2-2|NA|TRBV18
CASSPPVDTGELFF
TGTGCCAGCTCACCACCGGTAGACACCGGGGAGCTGTTTTTT
>NA|TRBJ1-1|NA|TRBV10-3
CAISLRGAGSYNEAFF
TGTGCCATCAGTCTGAGAGGGGCGGGGTCATACAATGAAGCTTTCTTT
>TRBD2|TRBJ2-1|once|TRBV7-8
CASSLTGTSIYNEQFF
TGTGCCAGCAGCTTGACCGGGACTAGCATCTACAATGAGCAGTTCTTC
>TRBD2|TRBJ2-2|NA|TRBV11-3
CASSLRPGLAGVQVTGELFF
TGTGCCAGCAGCCTCCGCCCGGGACTAGCGGGAGTACAGGTCACCGGGGAGCTGTTTTTT
>NA|TRBJ2-1|NA|TRBV27
CASTIKPGHSYNEQFF
TGTGCCAGCACAATTAAACCGGGACATTCTTACAATGAGCAGTTCTTC
>TRBD1|TRBJ2-5|once|TRBV5-4
CASSLQGTETQYF
TGTGCCAGCAGTCTACAGGGGACGGAGACCCAGTACTTC
>NA|TRBJ2-2|NA|TRBV5-4
CASSSPFGELFF
TGTGCCAGCAGCAGCCCCTTCGGGGAGCTGTTTTTT
>NA|TRBJ2-7|NA|TRBV28
CASSLSVGRYYEQYF
TGTGCCAGCAGTTTAAGTGTGGGGCGTTACTACGAGCAGTACTTC
>NA|TRBJ1-5|NA|TRBV28
CASSFPGRVNQPQHF
TGTGCCAGCAGTTTCCCCGGGAGGGTTAATCAGCCCCAGCATTTT
>TRBD1|TRBJ2-1|NA|TRBV2
CASSEARGRGEQFF
TGTGCCAGCAGTGAAGCGAGGGGGCGAGGTGAGCAGTTCTTC
>NA|TRBJ1-1|NA|TRBV29-1
CSVTGTRYTEAFF
TGCAGCGTTACCGGGACACGCTACACTGAAGCTTTCTTT
>TRBD1|TRBJ1-2|NA|TRBV4-2
CASSQVRDRGILPYGYTF
TGTGCCAGCAGCCAAGTCCGGGACAGGGGAATATTGCCCTATGGCTACACCTTC
>NA|TRBJ2-5|NA|TRBV30
CAWSVGPSQAETQYF
TGTGCCTGGAGTGTCGGACCGTCTCAAGCGGAGACCCAGTACTTC
>NA|TRBJ2-3|NA|TRBV5-1
CASSLGTQRTDTQYF
TGCGCCAGCAGCTTGGGGACTCAACGCACAGATACGCAGTATTTT
>NA|TRBJ2-3|NA|TRBV28
CATRPTSASTDTQYF
TGTGCCACCCGCCCGACCAGTGCTAGCACAGATACGCAGTATTTT
>NA|TRBJ2-1|NA|TRBV4-1
CASSQYNSPGNYNEQFF
TGCGCCAGCAGCCAATACAACTCCCCGGGCAATTACAATGAGCAGTTCTTC
>TRBD1|TRBJ2-7|NA|TRBV28
CASSRPFYRDRGSYEQYF
TGTGCCAGCAGTCGCCCATTCTACCGGGACAGGGGGTCCTACGAGCAGTACTTC
>NA|TRBJ1-2|NA|TRBV5-1
CASSLGDSNYGYTF
TGCGCCAGCAGCTTGGGTGACAGTAACTATGGCTACACCTTC
>NA|TRBJ2-3|NA|TRBV19
CATNPTGTSTDTQYF
TGTGCCACCAACCCGACTGGGACTAGCACAGATACGCAGTATTTT
>NA|TRBJ1-2|NA|TRBV21-1
CASSKRGARGNYGYTF
TGTGCCAGCAGCAAAAGAGGGGCTAGGGGAAACTATGGCTACACCTTC
>TRBD2|TRBJ2-4|NA|TRBV2
CASSEGGRAVDF
TGTGCCAGCAGTGAGGGCGGGAGGGCCGTGGACTTC
>NA|TRBJ2-2|few|TRBV9
CASSVATGELFF
TGTGCCAGCAGCGTAGCCACCGGGGAGCTGTTTTTT
>NA|TRBJ2-4|NA|TRBV28
CASSSDRTVVGIQYF
TGTGCCAGCAGTTCCGACCGGACCGTGGTGGGCATTCAGTACTTC
>NA|TRBJ2-3|NA|TRBV28
CASSLQVPRRVDPLGQYF
TGTGCCAGCAGTTTACAGGTTCCTCGACGGGTAGACCCACTGGGGCAGTATTTT
>NA|TRBJ2-7|few|TRBV5-1
CASSHGDATYEQYF
TGCGCCAGCAGCCACGGGGACGCCACCTACGAGCAGTACTTC
>TRBD1|TRBJ2-1|NA|TRBV2
CASRTGQRYNEQFF
TGTGCCAGCAGGACGGGACAGCGTTACAATGAGCAGTTCTTC
>NA|TRBJ2-7|NA|TRBV28
CASRPSPGQGFYEQCF
TGTGCCAGCAGACCTTCCCCCGGGCAGGGATTCTACGAGCAGTGCTTC
>TRBD2|TRBJ2-1|NA|TRBV2
CASLLAGVQNEQFF
TGTGCCAGTCTACTAGCGGGAGTACAAAATGAGCAGTTCTTC
>TRBD2|TRBJ2-3|NA|TRBV6-6
CASRPTGLAEYTQYF
TGTGCCAGCCGTCCCACGGGACTAGCGGAGTATACGCAGTATTTT
>TRBD1|TRBJ2-5|NA|TRBV7-9
CASSLGRGQQETQYF
TGTGCCAGCAGCTTAGGACGGGGACAGCAAGAGACCCAGTACTTC
>NA|TRBJ2-3|NA|TRBV11-2
CASSLDPGTDTQYF
TGTGCCAGCAGCTTAGATCCGGGAACAGATACGCAGTATTTT
>TRBD2|TRBJ2-5|once|TRBV5-1
CASRPWVAGGETQYF
TGCGCCAGCAGACCATGGGTAGCGGGGGGAGAGACCCAGTACTTC
>TRBD1|TRBJ1-1|NA|TRBV7-2
CASSSSGGDQTQNTEAFF
TGTGCCAGCAGCTCCTCAGGGGGCGACCAGACTCAGAACACTGAAGCTTTCTTT
>NA|TRBJ1-2|few|TRBV18
CASSPTATFYGSYTF
TGTGCCAGCTCACCGACAGCTACTTTCTATGGTAGCTACACCTTC
>TRBD1|TRBJ2-7|NA|TRBV30
CAWNLGQGGYEQYF
TGTGCCTGGAACCTAGGACAGGGCGGCTACGAGCAGTACTTC
>NA|TRBJ2-1|once|TRBV6-5
CASSSPYRQPYNEQFF
TGTGCCAGCAGTTCCCCCTACAGGCAGCCCTACAATGAGCAGTTCTTC
>NA|TRBJ2-7|NA|TRBV10-1
CASSEGPPRGGYEQYF
TGCGCCAGCAGTGAAGGGCCTCCCCGTGGGGGTTACGAGCAGTACTTC